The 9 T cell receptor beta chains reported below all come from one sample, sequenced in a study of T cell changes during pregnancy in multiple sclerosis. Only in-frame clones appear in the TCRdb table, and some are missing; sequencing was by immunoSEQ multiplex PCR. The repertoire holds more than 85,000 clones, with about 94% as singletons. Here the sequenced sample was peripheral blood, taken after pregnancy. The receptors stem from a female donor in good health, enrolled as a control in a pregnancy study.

In nucleotides, the CDR3 is TGTGCCAGCCTTACCTTCAGGGTTCCATGCAATCAGCCCCAGCATTTT. It translates to CASLTFRVPCNQPQHF. This chain connects TRBV14 to TRBJ1-5; a possible D gene is TRBD1 (5 bases). Deletions cut 8 bases from V and 2 bases from J, with 19 bases between. Looked up from germline, CDR1 is SGHDN and CDR2 is FVKESK. This CDR3 has 16 amino acids. Together with reference TRBV14 and TRBJ1-5, the CDR3 gives the full variable domain: EAGVTQFPSHSVIEKGQTVTLRCDPISGHDNLYWYRRVMGKEIKFLLHFVKESKQDESGMPNNRFLAERTGGTYSTLKVQPAELEDSGVYFCASLTFRVPCNQPQHFGDGTRLSIL.

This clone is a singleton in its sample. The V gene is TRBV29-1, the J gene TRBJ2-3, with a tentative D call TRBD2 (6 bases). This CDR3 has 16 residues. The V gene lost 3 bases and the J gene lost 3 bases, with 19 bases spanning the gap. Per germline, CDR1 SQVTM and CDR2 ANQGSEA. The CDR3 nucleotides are TGCAGCGTTGACGGACCGCAACCCGGGGGAACAGATACGCAGTATTTT. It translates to CSVDGPQPGGTDTQYF.

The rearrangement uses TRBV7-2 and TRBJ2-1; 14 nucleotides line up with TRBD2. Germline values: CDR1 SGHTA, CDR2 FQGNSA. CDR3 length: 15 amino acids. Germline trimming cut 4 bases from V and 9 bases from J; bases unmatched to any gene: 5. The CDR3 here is CASSSTSGRASEQFF. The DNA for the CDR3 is TGTGCCAGCAGCTCGACTAGCGGGAGGGCCAGTGAGCAGTTCTTC.

The CDR3 nucleotides are TGCAGCGTTGAAGAGCCAGGGACTAGCGGGAGGTACGAGCAGTACTTC. Its translation is CSVEEPGTSGRYEQYF. V usage is TRBV29-1 and J usage is TRBJ2-7, with 15 bases matching TRBD2. Germline CDR1 is SQVTM and CDR2 is ANQGSEA. CDR3 length: 16 amino acids. V gave up 0 bases and J gave up 4 bases; unmatched junction bases: 4.

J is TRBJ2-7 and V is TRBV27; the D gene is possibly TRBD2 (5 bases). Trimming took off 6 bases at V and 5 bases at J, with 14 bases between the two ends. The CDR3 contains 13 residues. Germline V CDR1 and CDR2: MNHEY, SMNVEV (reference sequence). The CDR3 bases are TGTGCCAGCAGGGGTCTAGCTAACCACGAGCAGTACTTC. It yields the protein CASRGLANHEQYF.

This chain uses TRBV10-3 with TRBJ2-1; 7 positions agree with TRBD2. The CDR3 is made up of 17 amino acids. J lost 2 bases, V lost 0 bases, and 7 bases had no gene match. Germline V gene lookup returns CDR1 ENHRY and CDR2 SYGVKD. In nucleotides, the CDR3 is TGTGCCATCAGTGAGTCGAGTGGGAGGGCCCCCTACAATGAGCAGTTCTTC. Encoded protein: CAISESSGRAPYNEQFF.

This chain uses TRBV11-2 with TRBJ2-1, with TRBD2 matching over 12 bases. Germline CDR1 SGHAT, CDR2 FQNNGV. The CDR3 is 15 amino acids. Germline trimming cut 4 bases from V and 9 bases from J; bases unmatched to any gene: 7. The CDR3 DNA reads TGTGCCAGCAGCTACTCTAGCGGGAGGGCCACTGAGCAGTTCTTC. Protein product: CASSYSSGRATEQFF. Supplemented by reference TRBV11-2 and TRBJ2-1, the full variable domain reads EAGVAQSPRYKIIEKRQSVAFWCNPISGHATLYWYQQILGQGPKLLIQFQNNGVVDDSQLPKDRFSAERLKGVDSTLKIQPAKLEDSAVYLCASSYSSGRATEQFFGPGTRLTVL.

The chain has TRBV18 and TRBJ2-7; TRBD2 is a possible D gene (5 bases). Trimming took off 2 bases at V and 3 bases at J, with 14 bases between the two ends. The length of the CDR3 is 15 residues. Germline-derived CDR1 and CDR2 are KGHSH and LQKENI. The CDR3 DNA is TGTGCCAGCTCACCAAGTTATGGACGGGGCTACGAGCAGTACTTC. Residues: CASSPSYGRGYEQYF. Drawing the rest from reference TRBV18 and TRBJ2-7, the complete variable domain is NAGVMQNPRHLVRRRGQEARLRCSPMKGHSHVYWYRQLPEEGLKFMVYLQKENIIDESGMPKERFSAEFPKEGPSILRIQQVVRGDSAAYFCASSPSYGRGYEQYFGPGTRLTVT.

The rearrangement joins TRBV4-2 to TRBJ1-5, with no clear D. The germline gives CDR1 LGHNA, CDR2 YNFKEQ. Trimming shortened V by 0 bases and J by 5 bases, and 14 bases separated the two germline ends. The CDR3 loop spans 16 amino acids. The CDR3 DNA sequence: TGTGCCAGCAGCCAAGAAGGACTCAGGCGGTATCAGCCCCAGCATTTT. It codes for CASSQEGLRRYQPQHF.